The text below deals with one TCR beta chain. Authors' methods: Quantification of nucleated cells was approximated via reference gene primer amplification. Some clones are missing from TCRdb's copy, which holds only in-frame ones; the method was immunoSEQ multiplex PCR. Clone size and V and J calls were adopted from that table, with D and trimming inferred from the DNA. This sample has some 18,000 clones, with roughly 90% found just once. Trimming shortened V by 0 bases and J by 4 bases, and 14 bases separated the two germline ends. The CDR3 sequence is 16 residues long. This sample is drawn from a study of blood T cell repertoires in COVID-19.

The sequenced sample was peripheral blood. This rearrangement joins TRBV5-7 to TRBJ1-5, with a tentative D call TRBD1 (6 bases). TRBV5-7 is sorted into the ORF group, with uncertain function. The TCR comes from a human donor in a cohort sampled during active COVID-19. CDR3 loop: CASSLGYRVSNQPQHF. CDR3 bases: TGTGCCAGCAGCTTGGGGTACAGGGTTTCGAATCAGCCCCAGCATTTT.